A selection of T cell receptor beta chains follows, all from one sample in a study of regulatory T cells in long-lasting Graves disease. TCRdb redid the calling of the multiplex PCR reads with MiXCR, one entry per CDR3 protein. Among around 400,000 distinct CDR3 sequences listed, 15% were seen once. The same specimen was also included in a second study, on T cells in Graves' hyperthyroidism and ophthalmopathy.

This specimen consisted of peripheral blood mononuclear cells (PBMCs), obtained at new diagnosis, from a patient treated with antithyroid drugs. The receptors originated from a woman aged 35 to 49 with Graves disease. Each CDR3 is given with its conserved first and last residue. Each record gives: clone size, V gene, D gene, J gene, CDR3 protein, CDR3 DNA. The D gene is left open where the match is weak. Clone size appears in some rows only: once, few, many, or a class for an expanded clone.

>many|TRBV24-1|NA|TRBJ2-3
CATSVSRSEPDTQYF
TGTGCCACCAGTGTGAGCAGGTCCGAACCAGATACGCAGTATTTT
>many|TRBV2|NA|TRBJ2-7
CASSERRAYEQYF
TGTGCCAGCAGTGAGAGGAGGGCCTACGAGCAGTACTTC
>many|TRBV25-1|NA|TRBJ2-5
CASSDFRETQYF
TGTGCCAGCAGTGACTTCAGGGAGACCCAGTACTTC
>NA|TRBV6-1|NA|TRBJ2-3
CASRTPAWRTVTTDTQYF
TGTGCCAGCAGAACTCCGGCATGGAGGACAGTGACAACAGATACGCAGTATTTT
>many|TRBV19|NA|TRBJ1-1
CASTPGGGANTEAFF
TGTGCCAGTACCCCGGGGGGCGGGGCGAACACTGAAGCTTTCTTT
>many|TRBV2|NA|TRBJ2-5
CASRADFEETQYF
TGTGCCAGCAGAGCGGACTTTGAGGAGACCCAGTACTTC
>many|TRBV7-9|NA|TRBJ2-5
CASSLVTGEETQYF
TGTGCCAGCAGCTTAGTGACGGGAGAAGAGACCCAGTACTTC
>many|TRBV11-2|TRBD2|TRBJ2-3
CASSGNFLAGGSTDTQYF
TGTGCCAGCAGCGGAAATTTTCTAGCGGGAGGCAGCACAGATACGCAGTATTTT
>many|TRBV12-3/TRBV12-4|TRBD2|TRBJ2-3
CASSGLGGRVGVDTQYF
TGTGCCAGCAGTGGGCTGGGCGGGAGGGTCGGTGTGGATACGCAGTATTTT
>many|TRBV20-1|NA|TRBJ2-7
CSASSTLAYEQYF
TGCAGTGCTAGCTCGACACTTGCCTACGAGCAGTACTTC
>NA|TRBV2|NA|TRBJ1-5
CASREGGLGPQHF
TGTGCCAGCAGGGAGGGGGGGTTGGGGCCCCAGCATTTT
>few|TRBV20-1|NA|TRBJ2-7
CSALRSGLGYEQYF
TGCAGTGCTTTACGCAGCGGTTTAGGGTACGAGCAGTACTTC
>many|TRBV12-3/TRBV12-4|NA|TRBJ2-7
CASSLSLAGEQYF
TGTGCCAGCAGTTTAAGTTTGGCCGGCGAGCAGTACTTC
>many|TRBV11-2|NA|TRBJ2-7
CASSLGYSGEQYF
TGTGCCAGCAGCTTAGGATACTCCGGAGAGCAGTACTTC